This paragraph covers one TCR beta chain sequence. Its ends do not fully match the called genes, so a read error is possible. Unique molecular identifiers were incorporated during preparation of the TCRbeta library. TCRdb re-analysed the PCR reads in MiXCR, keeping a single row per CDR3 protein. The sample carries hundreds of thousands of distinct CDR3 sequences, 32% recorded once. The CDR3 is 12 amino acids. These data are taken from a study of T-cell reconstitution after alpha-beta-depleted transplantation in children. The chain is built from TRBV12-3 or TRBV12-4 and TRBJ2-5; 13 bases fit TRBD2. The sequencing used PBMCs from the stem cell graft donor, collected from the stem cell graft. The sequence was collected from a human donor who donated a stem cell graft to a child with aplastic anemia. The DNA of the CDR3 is TGTGCCAGCAGTTACTCCGGACTAGCGGGAGTCTTC. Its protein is CASSYSGLAGVF.